The sequence of this T cell receptor (beta chain) was determined in a study of OX40 agonist ivuxolimab in advanced cancers. Study details: An anti-OX40 (CD134) antibody with agonistic activity, ivuxolimab, was administered to patients. Study-wide results and limits: Normalized T-cell clonal expansion was also low in some nonresponders.

TCRdb keeps only in-frame clones here, not all; method: immunoSEQ multiplex PCR. The profile shows fewer than 85,000 clones, roughly 80% of them singletons. From germline, CDR1 is LGHNT and CDR2 FRNRAP. The CDR3 sequence is 14 residues long. With V trimmed by 5 bases and J by 6 bases, 3 bases remained unmatched. The table lists this clone with a count of one. Its antigen is not identified. Patients were ruled out by autoimmune disease history or systemic immunosuppression. Blood sampling was done at baseline, cycle 4 day 1, and cycle 7 day 1. The TCR originated in an adult with an advanced solid tumor such as melanoma, head and neck, liver or kidney cancer. The sample consisted of CD4+ or CD8+ T cells sorted from blood, taken in a trial of the OX40 agonist ivuxolimab. The chain has TRBV12-5 and TRBJ1-5; TRBD1 agrees at 11 bases. The CDR3, as DNA: TGTGCTAGTGGTCCGGGACAGGGGGGTCAGCCCCAGCATTTT. This codes for CASGPGQGGQPQHF.